The 23 T cell receptor beta chains listed next were all sequenced from one sample in a study of T cells in Graves' hyperthyroidism and ophthalmopathy. The TCR beta CDR3 regions underwent amplification using RNA transcripts as the source. First-round RT-PCR with HTBI primers amplified the TCR CDR3 region. Via MiXCR, TCRdb re-called the multiplex PCR reads, giving one row per CDR3 protein. The sample includes 650,000 to 750,000 distinct CDR3 sequences, around 15% of them seen just once. Sequences were obtained from blood. The receptors were gathered from a woman between 18 and 30 years old with Graves' hyperthyroidism.

This clonotype was seen more than once but under ten times. The V gene is TRBV5-6, the J gene TRBJ1-2, with a tentative D call TRBD1 (6 bases). The CDR3 contains 14 residues. Trimming stripped 6 bases from V and 4 bases from J, with 16 bases between. CDR1 and CDR2 from the germline V gene are SGHDT and YYEEEE. The CDR3 region has the DNA TGTGCCAGCACCCCGTTGGGGGACACCTATGGCTACACCTTC. Translation gives CASTPLGDTYGYTF.

The chain couples TRBV29-1 to TRBJ1-5; D possibly corresponds to TRBD1 (5 bases). Trimming shortened V by 4 bases and J by 3 bases, and 10 bases separated the two germline ends. This CDR3 contains 13 residues. Germline assignment: CDR1 SQVTM and CDR2 ANQGSEA. The CDR3 sequence: CSVARGLNQPQHF. The CDR3 nucleotides are TGCAGCGTTGCGAGGGGTCTCAATCAGCCCCAGCATTTT.

The table lists this clonotype with many counts. V and J are TRBV7-9 and TRBJ2-3; D gene unclear. V lost 4 bases and J 4 bases, leaving 15 bases between the germline ends. The CDR3 extends over 15 amino acids. Germline CDR1 SEHNR, CDR2 FQNEAQ (reference sequence). The CDR3 loop reads CASSSSGQPADTQYF. The CDR3 DNA sequence: TGTGCCAGCAGCTCCTCCGGGCAGCCCGCAGATACGCAGTATTTT. Full variable domain (missing parts from reference TRBV7-9 and TRBJ2-3): DTGVSQNPRHKITKRGQNVTFRCDPISEHNRLYWYRQTLGQGPEFLTYFQNEAQLEKSRLLSDRFSAERPKGSFSTLEIQRTEQGDSAMYLCASSSSGQPADTQYFGPGTRLTVL.

This rearrangement joins TRBV5-6 to TRBJ1-6; D is ambiguous. The ends were cut back, 0 bases at V and 9 bases at J, with 16 bases in the middle. The CDR3 runs to 16 residues. CDR1 SGHDT and CDR2 YYEEEE come from the germline V gene. The CDR3 is CASSLVGLGVGSPLHF. CDR3 DNA sequence: TGTGCCAGCAGCTTGGTAGGACTCGGGGTCGGTTCACCCCTCCACTTT.

Here the CDR3 reads CASRRGDSSYEQYF. CDR3 nucleotides: TGTGCCAGTAGGAGGGGGGACAGCTCCTACGAGCAGTACTTC. The chain couples TRBV27 to TRBJ2-7, with D maybe TRBD1 (7 bases). CDR1 is MNHEY, CDR2 SMNVEV, per germline (reference sequence). The ends were cut back, 9 bases at V and 0 bases at J, with 15 bases in the middle. The CDR3 contains 14 residues.

The rearrangement joins TRBV5-1 to TRBJ1-3; perhaps TRBD1 as D (5 bases). From germline, CDR1 is SGHRS and CDR2 YFSETQ. The CDR3 has 16 residues. V was clipped by 4 bases and J by 0 bases, with 14 bases between them. The CDR3 loop is CASSPARDGSGNTIYF. The CDR3 nucleotides are TGCGCCAGCAGCCCCGCTAGGGACGGCTCTGGAAACACCATATATTTT.

This clonotype was picked up many times. The chain uses TRBV28 and TRBJ2-3; D remains ambiguous. In germline, CDR1 is MDHEN, CDR2 SYDVKM. The CDR3 runs to 12 residues. V dropped 7 bases and J dropped 9 bases, with 14 bases sitting between them. Here the CDR3 reads CASTSPGATQYF. In DNA, the CDR3 is TGTGCCAGCACCTCTCCGGGCGCAACGCAGTATTTT.

The rearrangement uses TRBV28 and TRBJ2-3, with D hard to call. V was cut by 6 bases and J by 5 bases, with 18 bases left in between. Germline V gene lookup returns CDR1 MDHEN and CDR2 SYDVKM. CDR3 length: 15 residues. The CDR3, as DNA: TGTGCCAGCAGCCCCAGCTGGGTCGGTGGAGATACGCAGTATTTT. It encodes CASSPSWVGGDTQYF.

This clonotype was found a few times. The chain employs TRBV6-1 and TRBJ1-1; the match to TRBD1 covers 8 bases. V trimming: 5 bases; J trimming: 3 bases; junction bases outside the gene matches: 8. Germline values: CDR1 MNHNS, CDR2 SASEGT. This CDR3 has 15 residues. The CDR3 spells CASSSLTGDYTEAFF. CDR3 nucleotides: TGTGCCAGCAGTTCCTTGACAGGGGACTACACTGAAGCTTTCTTT.

The chain employs TRBV13 and TRBJ1-3; D uncertain. The CDR3 is 15 amino acids. The V end lost 2 bases, the J end lost 0 bases, and 8 bases lay between the germline ends. CDR1 is PRHDT, CDR2 FYEKMQ, per germline (reference sequence). CDR3 residues: CASSLTESSGNTIYF. In nucleotides, the CDR3 is TGTGCCAGCAGCTTAACGGAGAGCTCTGGAAACACCATATATTTT.

The rearrangement links TRBV5-1 to TRBJ2-7, with 7 positions matching TRBD1. The junction had 6 bases not matched to a gene; V was cut back by 4 bases and J by 2 bases. The CDR3 is 14 amino acids. Germline CDR1 SGHRS, CDR2 YFSETQ. The CDR3 sequence is CASSTGVLTYEQYF. DNA of the CDR3: TGCGCCAGCAGCACAGGGGTCCTTACCTACGAGCAGTACTTC.

This clonotype was seen repeatedly, ten times or more. This chain links TRBV5-1 with TRBJ2-4, with D possibly being TRBD1 or TRBD2 (5 bases each). V lost 3 bases to trimming and J lost 5 bases, with 9 bases between them. Germline CDR1 reads SGHRS; CDR2 reads YFSETQ. The CDR3 contains 13 residues. The CDR3 loop is CASSSPGQNIQYF. As DNA, the CDR3 is TGCGCCAGCAGCTCCCCGGGACAAAACATTCAGTACTTC.

Remarks on this clonotype: A single base separates this from a much larger clone, so it may be a read error. The rearrangement uses TRBV29-1 and TRBJ1-1; unclear D gene. Trimming cost V 4 bases and J 7 bases, with 10 bases left between them. The V gene's germline CDR1 is SQVTM and CDR2 ANQGSEA. CDR3 length: 11 residues. The CDR3 is CSVAGGIEAFF. The CDR3, as DNA: TGCAGCGTTGCTGGTGGCATTGAAGCTTTCTTT.

This clonotype was recorded at least ten times. CDR3 sequence (DNA): TGTGCCAGCACCTCCGGGGAGGGCCTCTACATTCAGTACTTC. Amino acid sequence: CASTSGEGLYIQYF. This chain joins TRBV28 and TRBJ2-4, with 7 bases identical to TRBD2. The CDR3 is made up of 14 amino acids. CDR1 is MDHEN and CDR2 is SYDVKM in the germline V gene. V lost 7 bases and J lost 8; bases outside the gene matches: 11.

The table lists this clonotype with many counts. V usage is TRBV11-2 and J usage is TRBJ2-7; possibly TRBD2 for D (5 bases). Germline V gene data show CDR1 as SGHAT and CDR2 as FQNNGV. CDR3 length: 14 amino acids. V lost 0 bases and J lost 5, with 11 bases in between. The CDR3 DNA reads as TGTGCCAGCAGCTTAGAGGCGGGTGTCGACGAGCAGTACTTC. Amino acid sequence: CASSLEAGVDEQYF.

This clonotype was counted between two and nine times. The rearrangement joins TRBV4-1 to TRBJ2-7, with D uncertain. Trimming removed 0 bases at V and 0 bases at J, with 9 bases between. CDR1 is MGHRA, CDR2 YSYEKL, per germline. This CDR3 region has 15 residues. The CDR3, as DNA: TGCGCCAGCAGCCAAGATCTACAGAACTCCTACGAGCAGTACTTC. This sequence encodes CASSQDLQNSYEQYF.

The genes are TRBV7-9 and TRBJ2-2; 10 positions agree with TRBD2. CDR1 and CDR2 from the germline V gene are SEHNR and FQNEAQ (reference sequence). This CDR3 comprises 16 residues. Unmatched junction bases numbered 7, after V lost 5 bases and J lost 4 bases. CDR3 nucleotide sequence: TGTGCCAGCAGCGAGCTAGCGGGAGTTCGCACCGGGGAGCTGTTTTTT. It is translated as CASSELAGVRTGELFF.

This clonotype was seen repeatedly, ten times or more. The chain employs TRBV4-1 and TRBJ2-5, with D possibly matching TRBD1 (5 bases). Between the trimmed V and J ends, which lost 0 bases and 5 bases, there was a span of 16 bases. CDR3 length: 16 residues. Germline V gene lookup returns CDR1 MGHRA and CDR2 YSYEKL. CDR3 sequence: CASSQEGAQVMETQYF. CDR3 nucleotide sequence: TGCGCCAGCAGCCAAGAAGGGGCGCAGGTTATGGAGACCCAGTACTTC.

This clonotype was detected many times. The chain combines TRBV3-1 with TRBJ2-7; no clear D. Deletions cut 5 bases from V and 3 bases from J, with 8 bases between. CDR3 size: 12 residues. CDR1 and CDR2 from the germline V gene are LGHDT and YNNKEL (reference sequence). The CDR3: CASSETHYEQYF. The CDR3 DNA follows: TGTGCCAGCAGCGAGACGCACTACGAGCAGTACTTC.

This clonotype has at least ten counts. The chain uses TRBV24-1 and TRBJ1-5; 10 bases fit TRBD1. This CDR3 has 16 residues. V lost 7 bases and J lost 2; bases outside the gene matches: 7. Germline V lookup: CDR1 KGHDR, CDR2 SFDVKD. CDR3 nucleotide sequence: TGTGCCACCAGGGAGCCGGGACAGGGGCGCAATCAGCCCCAGCATTTT. Residues: CATREPGQGRNQPQHF.

This clonotype was counted ten times or more. J is TRBJ2-5 and V is TRBV27, with TRBD2 matching over 11 bases. J was trimmed by 4 bases and V by 2 bases; bases with no gene match: 3. The CDR3 contains 15 residues. Germline V CDR1 and CDR2: MNHEY, SMNVEV (reference sequence). The CDR3 region is CASSLLAGGPETQYF. The CDR3 bases are TGTGCCAGCAGTTTACTAGCGGGAGGACCAGAGACCCAGTACTTC.

This clonotype showed up many times. V gene TRBV20-1 combines with J gene TRBJ2-3, with no clear D. Deletions cut 4 bases from V and 0 bases from J, with 14 bases between. Per the germline V gene, CDR1 is DFQATT and CDR2 is SNEGSKA (reference sequence). This CDR3 contains 15 residues. In DNA, the CDR3 is TGCAGTGCTAACTACCGGGCAGGTAGCACAGATACGCAGTATTTT. Encoded protein: CSANYRAGSTDTQYF.

The table lists this clonotype with a count of one. This clone may be a read error of a much larger clone one base away. The gene calls are TRBV11-1 and TRBJ2-7, with a tentative D call TRBD2 (5 bases). The J call is doubtful: the DNA matches TRBJ2-1 better. There are 15 residues in the CDR3. The germline V gene encodes CDR1 SGHAT and CDR2 FQDESV (reference sequence). The CDR3 protein is CASSYGSEDSYEQFF. The CDR3 region has the DNA TGTGCCAGCAGCTACGGATCGGAGGACTCCTACGAGCAGTTCTTC.